The 10 T cell receptor beta chains reported below all come from one sample, sequenced in a study of blood T cell repertoires in COVID-19. TCRdb's table, derived via immunoSEQ multiplex PCR, lists solely in-frame clones and lacks some. The data show around 89,000 clones, with about 87% seen just once and 0.35% to 0.5% held by the top ten. What was sequenced was peripheral blood. The receptors here all came from a man in his sixties with acute or convalescent COVID-19.

The J gene is TRBJ2-5, the V gene TRBV10-3, with 8 bases matching TRBD2. Germline trimming cut 5 bases from V and 1 base from J; bases unmatched to any gene: 3. The CDR3 totals 14 residues. Germline V CDR1 and CDR2: ENHRY, SYGVKD. The CDR3 region has the DNA TGTGCCATCAGTCCCGGGACTAGCCAAGAGACCCAGTACTTC. Amino acids: CAISPGTSQETQYF.

The rearrangement uses TRBV7-2 and TRBJ2-5, with 7 bases aligning to TRBD2. This CDR3 contains 14 residues. The trim removed 5 bases at V and 2 bases at J, leaving 5 bases unmatched. Germline V gene sequence: CDR1 SGHTA, CDR2 FQGNSA. In nucleotides, the CDR3 is TGTGCCAGCAGCCCAAGCGGGATGCAAGAGACCCAGTACTTC. This codes for CASSPSGMQETQYF.

The chain couples TRBV27 to TRBJ1-2; the match to TRBD1 covers 8 bases. J was trimmed by 7 bases and V by 3 bases; bases with no gene match: 16. The CDR3 totals 17 residues. Per germline, CDR1 MNHEY and CDR2 SMNVEV (reference sequence). In DNA, the CDR3 is TGTGCCAGCAGTTTGGGGGACAGGAAAACCTTCCTAGGTGGCTACACCTTC. This codes for CASSLGDRKTFLGGYTF.

This chain connects TRBV7-8 to TRBJ1-6, with D perhaps TRBD1 (5 bases). V lost 5 bases and J lost 7, with 9 bases in between. CDR1 and CDR2 (germline): SGHVS, FQNEAQ. The CDR3 totals 13 residues. CDR3 amino acids: CASSPDRNSPLHF. The DNA for the CDR3 is TGTGCCAGCAGCCCAGACAGAAATTCACCCCTCCACTTT.

This clone was seen a few times. J is TRBJ1-5 and V is TRBV12-5; 11 nucleotides agree with TRBD1. J gave up 7 bases and V 5 bases, and 7 bases lay outside the gene matches. This CDR3 is 15 amino acids long. CDR1 and CDR2 from the germline V gene are LGHNT and FRNRAP. CDR3 loop: CASGPRGQGEQPQHF. The DNA for the CDR3 is TGTGCTAGTGGTCCCCGGGGACAGGGGGAACAGCCCCAGCATTTT.

The CDR3 DNA sequence: TGCGCCAGCAGCGGAACAGGACAGGGTCGAGCTGAAGCTTTCTTT. Its protein is CASSGTGQGRAEAFF. V is TRBV5-1 and J is TRBJ1-1; 8 bases line up with TRBD1. Germline V gene data show CDR1 as SGHRS and CDR2 as YFSETQ. Unmatched junction bases numbered 11, after V lost 4 bases and J lost 6 bases. This CDR3 is built from 15 residues. The full variable domain, its missing parts supplied by reference TRBV5-1 and TRBJ1-1, is KAGVTQTPRYLIKTRGQQVTLSCSPISGHRSVSWYQQTPGQGLQFLFEYFSETQRNKGNFPGRFSGRQFSNSRSEMNVSTLELGDSALYLCASSGTGQGRAEAFFGQGTRLTVV.

V gene TRBV25-1 combines with J gene TRBJ1-5; unclear D gene. V was clipped by 4 bases and J by 0 bases, with 7 bases between them. The CDR3 spans 14 residues. Looked up from germline, CDR1 is MGHDK and CDR2 is SYGVNS. In DNA form, the CDR3 reads TGTGCCAGCAGTGTAGAATATAGCAATCAGCCCCAGCATTTT. Residues: CASSVEYSNQPQHF.

The CDR3 DNA follows: TGCGCCAGCAGCTCCCGACTGTTAAGGGGCACTGAAGCTTTCTTT. Translated, it gives CASSSRLLRGTEAFF. The genes are TRBV5-1 and TRBJ1-1, with D perhaps TRBD1 (5 bases). This CDR3 region has 15 residues. The V and J ends lost 3 bases and 4 bases respectively, with 16 bases between them. CDR1 and CDR2 from the germline V gene are SGHRS and YFSETQ.

The chain uses TRBV21-1 and TRBJ2-7; TRBD1 reflects the table's D call only, with no check against the DNA. TRBV21-1 is a known pseudogene. CDR3 length: 16 residues. CDR3 nucleotides: TGTGCCAGCAGCAAAAAGGCCTGGGACAGGGGGTGCGAGCAGTACTTC. It translates to CASSKKAWDRGCEQYF.

Notes on this clone: Other nucleotide sequences in the sample specify the same CDR3. CDR3: CASSLGQGAEKLFF. Here the CDR3 DNA reads TGCGCCAGCAGCTTAGGACAGGGGGCAGAAAAACTGTTTTTT. The chain uses TRBV5-1 and TRBJ1-4; 11 bases fit TRBD1. With V trimmed by 2 bases and J by 8 bases, 2 bases remained unmatched. CDR1 and CDR2 (germline): SGHRS, YFSETQ. This CDR3 region has 14 residues.